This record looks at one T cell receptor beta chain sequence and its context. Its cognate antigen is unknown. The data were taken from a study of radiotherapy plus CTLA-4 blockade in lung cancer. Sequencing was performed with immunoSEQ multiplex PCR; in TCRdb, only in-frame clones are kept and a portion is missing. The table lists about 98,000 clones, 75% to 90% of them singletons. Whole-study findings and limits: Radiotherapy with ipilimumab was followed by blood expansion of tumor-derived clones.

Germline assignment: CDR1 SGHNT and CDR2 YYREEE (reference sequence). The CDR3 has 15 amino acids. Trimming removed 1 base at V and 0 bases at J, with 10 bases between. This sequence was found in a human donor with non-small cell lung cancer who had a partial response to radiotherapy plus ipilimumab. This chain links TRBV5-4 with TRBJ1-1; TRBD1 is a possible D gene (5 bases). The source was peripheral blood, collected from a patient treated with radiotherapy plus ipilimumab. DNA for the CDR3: TGTGCCAGCAGCTTGTATCGGGGGATGAACACTGAAGCTTTCTTT. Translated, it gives CASSLYRGMNTEAFF.